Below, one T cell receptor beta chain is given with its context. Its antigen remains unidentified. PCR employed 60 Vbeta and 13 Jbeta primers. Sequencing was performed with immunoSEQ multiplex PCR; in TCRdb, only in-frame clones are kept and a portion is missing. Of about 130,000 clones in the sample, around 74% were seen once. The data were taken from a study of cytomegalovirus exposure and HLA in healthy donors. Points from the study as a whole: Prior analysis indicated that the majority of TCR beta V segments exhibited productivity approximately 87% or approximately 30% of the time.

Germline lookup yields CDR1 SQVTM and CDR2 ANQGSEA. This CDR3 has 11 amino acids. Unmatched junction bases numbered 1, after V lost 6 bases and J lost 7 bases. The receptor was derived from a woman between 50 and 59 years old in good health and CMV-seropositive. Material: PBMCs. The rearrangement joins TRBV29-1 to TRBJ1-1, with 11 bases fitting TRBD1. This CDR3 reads CSVDRGLEAFF. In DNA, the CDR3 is TGCAGCGTGGACAGGGGGCTTGAAGCTTTCTTT.